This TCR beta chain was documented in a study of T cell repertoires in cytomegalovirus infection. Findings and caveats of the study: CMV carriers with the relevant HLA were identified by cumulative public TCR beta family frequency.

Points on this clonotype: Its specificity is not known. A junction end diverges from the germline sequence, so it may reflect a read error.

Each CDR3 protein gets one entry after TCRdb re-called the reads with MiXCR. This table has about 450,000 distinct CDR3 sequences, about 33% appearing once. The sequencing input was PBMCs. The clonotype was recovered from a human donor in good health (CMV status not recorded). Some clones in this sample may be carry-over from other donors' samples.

In DNA, the CDR3 is TGTGCCAACAGCTTAACATCCTACGAGCAGTACTTC. Encoded protein: CANSLTSYEQYF. V gene TRBV7-9 combines with J gene TRBJ2-7, with D hard to call. This CDR3 is 12 amino acids long. The germline CDR1 and CDR2 sequences are SEHNR and FQNEAQ (reference sequence). The full variable domain, its missing parts supplied by reference TRBV7-9 and TRBJ2-7, is DTGVSQNPRHKITKRGQNVTFRCDPISEHNRLYWYRQTLGQGPEFLTYFQNEAQLEKSRLLSDRFSAERPKGSFSTLEIQRTEQGDSAMYLCANSLTSYEQYFGPGTRLTVT.